Detailed here is one TCR beta chain. This record belongs to a study of Graves' ophthalmopathy and Graves' hyperthyroidism. Between the trimmed V and J ends, which lost 11 bases and 1 base, there was a span of 17 bases. The CDR3 runs to 14 residues. In germline, CDR1 is SEHNR, CDR2 FQNEAQ (reference sequence). Investigators amplified TCR beta CDR3 regions from RNA transcripts. The library came from an HTBI-primed first-round RT-PCR and a second-round multiplex PCR. TCRdb recomputed calls from the multiplex PCR reads with MiXCR, one row per CDR3 protein. This table holds hundreds of thousands of distinct CDR3 sequences, over 40% found once.

The TCR sequence derives from an adult man with Graves' ophthalmopathy. The sample was peripheral blood. The chain joins TRBV7-9 to TRBJ1-1; D might be TRBD1 (5 bases). The CDR3 spells CAWTSGAGNTEAFF. CDR3 DNA: TGTGCCTGGACCAGCGGGGCTGGGAACACTGAAGCTTTCTTT.